These T cell receptor beta chains were read from a single sample in a study of T cells after yellow fever vaccination. TCRdb analysed the 5' RACE reads with MiXCR anew, one entry per CDR3 protein. This table holds 150,000 to 200,000 distinct CDR3 sequences, 11% found once. The specimen comprised CD8+ T cells sorted from PBMCs, sampled 15 days after the yellow fever booster vaccination. These receptor sequences come from a man aged 18-30 years who received the YFV17D yellow fever vaccine. CDR3s include the opening cysteine and the closing phenylalanine or tryptophan. The D gene is left open where the match is weak. Clone size is given for some rows only: seen once, a few or many times, or a class if the clone is expanded.

J gene	D gene	CDR3 length	V gene	clone size	CDR3 DNA	CDR3 protein
TRBJ1-1	-	13	TRBV28	once	TGTGCCAGCACCACAGGACAGAACACTGAAGCTTTCTTT	CASTTGQNTEAFF
TRBJ2-2	-	15	TRBV7-9	few	TGTGCCAGCAGCACGCGGACCATGAACACCGGGGAGCTGTTTTTT	CASSTRTMNTGELFF
TRBJ1-1	-	17	TRBV4-3	-	TGCGCCAGCAGCCAAGTAATCATCTACGGCGAGAACACTGAAGCTTTCTTT	CASSQVIIYGENTEAFF
TRBJ1-2	-	12	TRBV2	-	TGTGCCAGAAATGTGGCTAACTATGGCTACACCTTC	CARNVANYGYTF
TRBJ2-7	-	15	TRBV4-3	once	TGCGCCAGCAGCCAAGACGCCAGGACAGCCTACGAGCAGTACTTC	CASSQDARTAYEQYF
TRBJ2-2	-	11	TRBV27	many	TGTGCCACCTCAGGGAGCGGGGAGCTGTTTTTT	CATSGSGELFF
TRBJ2-3	-	13	TRBV21-1	many	TGTGCCAGCCGGGCCAGGTTGACAGATACGCAGTATTTT	CASRARLTDTQYF
TRBJ2-3	TRBD2	15	TRBV7-2	few	TGTGCCAGCCCCTCCCGGGGGGGGGCCACAGATACGCAGTATTTT	CASPSRGGATDTQYF
TRBJ2-7	TRBD2	14	TRBV4-1	-	TGCGCCAGCAGCCACCTAGCGGGACACTACGAGCAGTACTTC	CASSHLAGHYEQYF
TRBJ1-1	TRBD1	14	TRBV6-5	many	TGTGCCAGCAGTCCCGGGACAGCGAACACTGAAGCTTTCTTT	CASSPGTANTEAFF
TRBJ2-2	-	15	TRBV15	many	TGTGCCACCAGCAGACCTGACAGGGAGGCCGGGGAGCTGTTTTTT	CATSRPDREAGELFF
TRBJ2-5	-	15	TRBV4-2	few	TGTGCCAGCAGCCAATTAGGGCCGACCCCAGAGACCCAGTACTTC	CASSQLGPTPETQYF
TRBJ1-5	-	18	TRBV3-1	few	TGTGCCAGTCGCGCGAAGGGGAGGCAGCCCATTCGCAATCAGCCCCAGCATTTT	CASRAKGRQPIRNQPQHF
TRBJ2-1	-	13	TRBV24-1	many	TGTGCCACCAGTGATACTCCAGGGGACGAGCAGTTCTTC	CATSDTPGDEQFF
TRBJ1-1	TRBD1	14	TRBV4-1	few	TGCGCCAGCAGCCAAGGGACAGGGTACACTGAAGCTTTCTTT	CASSQGTGYTEAFF
TRBJ2-1	TRBD2	15	TRBV25-1	-	TGTGCCAGCACAGGACTAGCGGGGACCTACAATGAGCAGTTCTTC	CASTGLAGTYNEQFF
TRBJ2-1	TRBD1	13	TRBV5-1	many	TGCGCCAGCAGCCCACAGGGGATCAATGAGCAGTTCTTC	CASSPQGINEQFF
TRBJ2-3	-	16	TRBV2	-	TGTGCCAGCAGTGCCCTGGGGGGAAGTGGGGCAGATACGCAGTATTTT	CASSALGGSGADTQYF
TRBJ2-1	-	13	TRBV29-1	-	TGCAGCGTTGTTAGTCCTTCTTACAATGAGCAGTTCTTC	CSVVSPSYNEQFF
TRBJ2-5	TRBD1	15	TRBV6-5	few	TGTGCCAGCAGGCCCGGGACAGGGGGCGGAGAGACCCAGTACTTC	CASRPGTGGGETQYF
TRBJ1-5	-	15	TRBV6-5	-	TGTGCCAGCAGTTACTCTGCGGGGGATAATCAGCCCCAGCATTTT	CASSYSAGDNQPQHF
TRBJ2-7	TRBD2	15	TRBV4-3	few	TGCGCCAGCAGCCCAGGGACTAGCGGGGGGTACGAGCAGTACTTC	CASSPGTSGGYEQYF
TRBJ2-1	-	18	TRBV11-2	few	TGTGCCAGCAGCTTAACCCCCTCCGGTTCCCGACTTGACAATGAGCAGTTCTTC	CASSLTPSGSRLDNEQFF
TRBJ1-1	-	14	TRBV15	-	TGTGCCACCAGCAGAGGAGATCAGAACACTGAAGCTTTCTTT	CATSRGDQNTEAFF
TRBJ1-5	-	15	TRBV15	-	TGTGCCACCAGCAGAGACCGGGGCAGGAATCAGCCCCAGCATTTT	CATSRDRGRNQPQHF
TRBJ2-2	TRBD1	17	TRBV7-6	few	TGTGCCAGCAGCGTAACACAGGGGGCGGTGAACACCGGGGAGCTGTTTTTT	CASSVTQGAVNTGELFF
TRBJ2-1	TRBD2	18	TRBV9	few	TGTGCCAGCAGCGTAGCTCTAGCGGGGGGTATCTCCTACAATGAGCAGTTCTTC	CASSVALAGGISYNEQFF
TRBJ2-1	TRBD1	11	TRBV6-6	-	TGTGCCAGCAGGGGAGGGACAGGGAATTTCTTC	CASRGGTGNFF
TRBJ2-3	TRBD2	14	TRBV2	-	TGTGCCAGCAGTGGGACTAGCGGCACAGATACGCAGTATTTT	CASSGTSGTDTQYF
TRBJ1-1	TRBD1	13	TRBV7-9	many	TGTGCCGGCGACGACAGGGGCAACACTGAAGCTTTCTTT	CAGDDRGNTEAFF
TRBJ1-1	-	15	TRBV7-9	few	TGTGCCAGCAGCTTGAGGACAGCGAAGAACACTGAAGCTTTCTTT	CASSLRTAKNTEAFF
TRBJ2-3	TRBD2	17	TRBV27	few	TGTGCCAGCTTCAGCGGGGGGGCTTCGGGGCTGGCAGATACGCAGTATTTT	CASFSGGASGLADTQYF
TRBJ2-2	-	13	TRBV11-1	few	TGTGCCAGCAGCTCGGCTATGGGAGGGGAGCTGTTTTTT	CASSSAMGGELFF
TRBJ2-7	-	15	TRBV12-5	-	TGTGCTAGTGGTTTTGGGACCCTGAGCTCCTACGAGCAGTACTTC	CASGFGTLSSYEQYF
TRBJ2-5	-	17	TRBV5-1	-	TGCGCCAGCAGCTTTCTCAACGGGGGGCCCTCCGAAGAGACCCAGTACTTC	CASSFLNGGPSEETQYF
TRBJ1-5	-	14	TRBV27	few	TGTGCCAGCAGTTCAGGGCTCCCCAATCAGCCCCAGCATTTT	CASSSGLPNQPQHF
TRBJ1-1	-	16	TRBV25-1	once	TGTGCCAGCAGTGAGGGGGAGGGGGGAATGAACACTGAAGCTTTCTTT	CASSEGEGGMNTEAFF
TRBJ2-7	TRBD1	15	TRBV5-4	-	TGTGCCAGCAGCCTCGGGACAGGGGGTGGCTACGAGCAGTACTTC	CASSLGTGGGYEQYF
TRBJ1-1	-	15	TRBV5-1	-	TGCGCCAGCAGCTTGAGCGGCAGGATGAACACTGAAGCTTTCTTT	CASSLSGRMNTEAFF
TRBJ2-2	-	13	TRBV12-3/TRBV12-4	many	TGTGCCAGCAGTTTATCACCGACCGGGGAGCTGTTTTTT	CASSLSPTGELFF
TRBJ1-3	-	12	TRBV12-3/TRBV12-4	few	TGTGCAGTTGGCTGGTCTGGAAACACCATATATTTT	CAVGWSGNTIYF
TRBJ2-1	-	13	TRBV27	few	TGTGCCAGCAGTTTATTGGGGAATACTGAGCAGTTCTTC	CASSLLGNTEQFF
TRBJ1-1	TRBD1	16	TRBV7-3	-	TGTGCCAGCAGCCCCTTAGACAGGGGTCAAAACACTGAAGCTTTCTTT	CASSPLDRGQNTEAFF
TRBJ1-1	TRBD1	15	TRBV6-5	-	TGTGCCAGCAGAACCCGGGGACAGGGCGTTTCTGAAGCTTTCTTT	CASRTRGQGVSEAFF
TRBJ2-7	-	13	TRBV23-1	-	TGCGCCAGCAGTCAATTAATTATCTACGAGCAGTACTTC	CASSQLIIYEQYF
TRBJ2-5	-	15	TRBV18	once	TGTGCCAGCTCACCACCGACGACGGGGGAAGAGACCCAGTACTTC	CASSPPTTGEETQYF
TRBJ2-5	-	15	TRBV11-2	-	TGTGCCAGCAGCTTAGATTACGACTTCCAAGAGACCCAGTACTTC	CASSLDYDFQETQYF
TRBJ2-3	TRBD1	18	TRBV12-3/TRBV12-4	-	TGTGCCAGCAGTTGGTGGGGACAGGACTATGAGAGCACAGATACGCAGTATTTT	CASSWWGQDYESTDTQYF
TRBJ1-2	-	16	TRBV7-9	few	TGTGCCAGCAGCTTAGGGTCTGGCAGGGAGCCGCGTGGCTACACCTTC	CASSLGSGREPRGYTF
TRBJ2-1	TRBD2	17	TRBV7-6	few	TGTGCCAGCAGCTTAGCGGCGGCGGGGGGCAGATACAATGAGCAGTTCTTC	CASSLAAAGGRYNEQFF